The 4 T cell receptor beta chains below all came from one sample that was sequenced in a study of T cell responses to AZD1222 COVID-19 vaccine. Profiled with immunoSEQ multiplex PCR; TCRdb holds only in-frame clones, not every one. The data hold approximately 50,000 clones, with more than 80% observed a single time. The sample here was peripheral blood, taken on day 0 of MenACWY control vaccination. Every receptor here comes from an adult in good health.

V and J are TRBV4-3 and TRBJ2-5; 8 bases agree with TRBD2. V shed 0 bases, J shed 2 bases, and the junction held 8 bases outside the gene matches. Germline V gene sequence: CDR1 LGHNA, CDR2 YSLEER. CDR3 length: 17 amino acids. CDR3 DNA: TGCGCCAGCAGCCAAGAGGTAGCGGGATTAAAGCAAGAGACCCAGTACTTC. Its protein product is CASSQEVAGLKQETQYF.

CDR3 region: CASSYRDRVGQPQHF. For the CDR3, the DNA is TGTGCCAGCAGTTACCGCGACAGGGTCGGGCAGCCCCAGCATTTT. The chain uses TRBV6-2 or TRBV6-3 and TRBJ1-5; 7 bases are shared with TRBD1. Germline V gene sequence: CDR1 MNHEY, CDR2 SVGEGT. This CDR3 region has 15 residues. V lost 2 bases and J lost 7; bases outside the gene matches: 8.

The J gene is TRBJ2-4, the V gene TRBV5-6, with no clear D. Per the germline V gene, CDR1 is SGHDT and CDR2 is YYEEEE. The ends were cut back, 5 bases at V and 0 bases at J, with 15 bases in the middle. The CDR3 covers 16 residues. CDR3 sequence reads: CASRVTRVLAKNIQYF. In DNA form, the CDR3 reads TGTGCCAGCAGAGTGACGCGCGTTCTAGCCAAAAACATTCAGTACTTC.

The V call is TRBV21-1, the J call TRBJ1-6. TRBV21-1 is deemed a pseudogene. The CDR3 has 16 amino acids. The CDR3 sequence: CASSKDDSSYNSPLHF. The CDR3 DNA is TGTGCCAGCAGCAAAGACGATAGCTCCTATAATTCACCCCTCCACTTT.